The 28 T cell receptor beta chains listed next were all sequenced from one sample in a study of shared clonotypes between healthy human individuals. Clones were read by immunoSEQ multiplex PCR, and TCRdb kept only the in-frame ones, dropping some. The repertoire includes about 2.5 million clones, 85% to 95% of them detected once, and approximately 0.39% sits in the top ten. Sample: naive CD4+ T cells from PBMCs. Subset given: CD45RA+ positively selected. These TCRs come from a man younger than 30 in good health. Some clones in this sample may be carry-over from other donors' samples.

Only one count was recorded for this clone. This rearrangement joins TRBV10-1 to TRBJ2-3; 10 bases align to TRBD2. CDR1 is WNHNN and CDR2 is SYGVQD in the germline V gene (reference sequence). There are 13 residues in the CDR3. The J segment lost 5 bases and the V segment lost 4 bases, leaving 0 bases of the junction unmatched. The CDR3 here is CASSASGGDTQYF. CDR3 nucleotide sequence: TGCGCCAGCAGTGCTAGCGGGGGAGATACGCAGTATTTT.

The chain combines TRBV6-5 with TRBJ1-2; TRBD1 is a possible D gene (6 bases). This CDR3 comprises 15 residues. V lost 4 bases and J lost 11, with 23 bases in between. Germline CDR1 reads MNHEY; CDR2 reads SVGAGI. CDR3 loop: CASSSAGTLSVHYTF. CDR3 nucleotide sequence: TGTGCCAGCAGTTCCGCCGGGACACTTAGTGTCCATTACACCTTC.

The chain uses TRBV9 and TRBJ2-1, with D possibly being TRBD1 or TRBD2 (5 bases each). This CDR3 is built from 17 residues. From germline, CDR1 is SGDLS and CDR2 YYNGEE. Trimming cost V 3 bases and J 3 bases, with 19 bases left between them. CDR3 loop: CASSGEAGTSFYNEQFF. DNA of the CDR3: TGTGCCAGCAGCGGGGAAGCCGGGACCTCCTTCTACAATGAGCAGTTCTTC.

The chain carries TRBV5-1 and TRBJ2-1; D ambiguous. The CDR3 has 15 amino acids. Trimming left V 5 bases short and J 9 bases short, with 21 bases between. The germline gives CDR1 SGHRS, CDR2 YFSETQ. This CDR3 is CASSPIDEYLSEQFF. CDR3 in DNA: TGCGCCAGCAGTCCAATCGATGAGTACCTCTCTGAGCAGTTCTTC.

The rearrangement uses TRBV9 and TRBJ2-1; no firm D call. The CDR3 is 16 residues long. V was clipped by 0 bases and J by 2 bases, with 12 bases between them. Germline V gene lookup returns CDR1 SGDLS and CDR2 YYNGEE. DNA for the CDR3: TGTGCCAGCAGCGTAGAGATCCGAACTCCCTACAATGAGCAGTTCTTC. Encoded protein: CASSVEIRTPYNEQFF.

The gene calls are TRBV10-3 and TRBJ1-4; 9 nucleotides align to TRBD1. The CDR3 is 15 amino acids. Trimming removed 4 bases from V and 7 bases from J; junction bases left unmatched: 7. Germline V gives CDR1 ENHRY, CDR2 SYGVKD. The CDR3, as DNA: TGTGCCATCAGTGGGGGGGACAGGGACCTTGAAAAACTGTTTTTT. The encoded protein is CAISGGDRDLEKLFF.

The V gene is TRBV7-8, the J gene TRBJ2-7, with TRBD1 identical over 8 bases. V was clipped by 7 bases and J by 2 bases; unmatched bases: 10. The CDR3 is 15 amino acids. Germline assignment: CDR1 SGHVS and CDR2 FQNEAQ. This CDR3 reads CASTTSGGSPYEQYF. The CDR3 DNA reads as TGTGCCAGCACCACATCAGGGGGCTCCCCCTACGAGCAGTACTTC.

The chain has TRBV5-1 and TRBJ1-3; D not resolved. V gave up 0 bases and J gave up 0 bases, with 13 bases separating them. The CDR3 has 17 residues. Germline CDR1 and CDR2: SGHRS and YFSETQ. CDR3 residues: CASSLAGSQSSGNTIYF. CDR3 coding DNA: TGCGCCAGCAGCTTGGCCGGGTCGCAGAGCTCTGGAAACACCATATATTTT.

The chain combines TRBV5-1 with TRBJ2-2; TRBD1 aligns across 7 bases. The V segment lost 0 bases and the J segment 8 bases; nucleotides outside the gene matches: 10. Germline values: CDR1 SGHRS, CDR2 YFSETQ. CDR3 length equals 16 residues. CDR3 nucleotides: TGCGCCAGCAGCTTGGGACAGGGTCCCCCCGAGGGGGAGCTGTTTTTT. Amino acids: CASSLGQGPPEGELFF.

In regard to this clone: At the DNA level, this CDR3 is encoded by other sequences in the same sample as well. V and J are TRBV18 and TRBJ2-5; D is unresolved. The CDR3 spans 13 residues. Germline values: CDR1 KGHSH, CDR2 LQKENI. The germline V and J ends were trimmed by 3 bases and 3 bases, with 8 bases remaining between them. CDR3 region: CASSPGSKETQYF. The CDR3 nucleotides are TGTGCCAGCTCACCGGGTTCAAAAGAGACCCAGTACTTC.

The chain's CDR3 is CASSEEGVRAGVGELFF. The CDR3 DNA follows: TGTGCCAGCAGTGAAGAGGGGGTACGAGCGGGAGTCGGGGAGCTGTTTTTT. This chain joins TRBV2 and TRBJ2-2; 8 positions match TRBD2. Germline V gene lookup returns CDR1 SNHLY and CDR2 FYNNEI. Trimming took 1 base from V and 7 from J; bases not matched to a gene: 11. This CDR3 comprises 17 residues.

The chain links TRBV11-2 to TRBJ2-6; D gene unclear. The V gene lost 5 bases and the J gene lost 0 bases, with 8 bases spanning the gap. The CDR3 has 15 residues. In germline, CDR1 is SGHAT, CDR2 FQNNGV. CDR3 DNA: TGTGCCAGCAGCCTCGATTACTCTGGGGCCAACGTCCTGACTTTC. It yields the protein CASSLDYSGANVLTF.

On this clone: This sample also contains other DNA sequences that code for the same CDR3. The rearrangement joins TRBV5-1 to TRBJ2-1, with 11 bases fitting TRBD2. This CDR3 has 15 amino acids. Trimming at V came to 4 bases and at J to 4 bases, leaving 4 bases not matched to a gene. Germline V gene data show CDR1 as SGHRS and CDR2 as YFSETQ. CDR3 sequence: CASSLTSGSYNEQFF. CDR3 nucleotides: TGCGCCAGCAGCCTAACTAGCGGGAGTTACAATGAGCAGTTCTTC.

The V call is TRBV2, the J call TRBJ2-3, with 10 bases fitting TRBD2. The CDR3 has 19 amino acids. Trimming cost V 2 bases and J 1 base; bases outside gene matches: 12. Germline CDR1 is SNHLY and CDR2 is FYNNEI. The CDR3 nucleotides are TGTGCCAGCAGTGAAACCGGGACTAGCGTTCTGATGGGCACAGATACGCAGTATTTT. As protein: CASSETGTSVLMGTDTQYF.

The chain couples TRBV7-9 to TRBJ2-5, with D perhaps being TRBD1 or TRBD2 (5 bases each). In germline, CDR1 is SEHNR, CDR2 FQNEAQ (reference sequence). The germline V and J ends were trimmed by 0 bases and 6 bases, with 17 bases remaining between them. The CDR3 consists of 16 residues. CDR3 nucleotide sequence: TGTGCCAGCAGCTTAGCGAACCTAGCCCGGGGACAGACCCAGTACTTC. Residues: CASSLANLARGQTQYF. The full variable domain, its missing parts supplied by reference TRBV7-9 and TRBJ2-5, is DTGVSQNPRHKITKRGQNVTFRCDPISEHNRLYWYRQTLGQGPEFLTYFQNEAQLEKSRLLSDRFSAERPKGSFSTLEIQRTEQGDSAMYLCASSLANLARGQTQYFGPGTRLLVL.

This clone appeared a single time. CDR3: CATSRAALAGTDTQYF. CDR3 DNA sequence: TGTGCCACCAGCAGAGCCGCACTAGCGGGAACTGATACGCAGTATTTT. The chain joins TRBV15 to TRBJ2-3, with 10 bases identical to TRBD2. This CDR3 is built from 16 residues. V gave up 1 base and J gave up 6 bases; unmatched junction bases: 7. Germline CDR1 and CDR2: LNHNV and YYDKDF (reference sequence).

The chain links TRBV28 to TRBJ2-2, with a possible D match to TRBD1 (6 bases). The V and J ends lost 3 bases and 4 bases respectively, with 12 bases between them. Germline CDR1 and CDR2: MDHEN and SYDVKM. The CDR3 sequence is 15 residues long. The CDR3 is CASSLPIGGTGELFF. CDR3 nucleotide sequence: TGTGCCAGCAGTTTGCCGATAGGGGGCACCGGGGAGCTGTTTTTT.

The chain couples TRBV6-4 to TRBJ2-3; 12 nucleotides align to TRBD2. V dropped 0 bases and J dropped 3; count of bases not matched to a gene: 1. From germline, CDR1 is MRHNA and CDR2 SNTAGT. This CDR3 is 16 amino acids long. CDR3 amino acids: CASSDSLAGGTDTQYF. As DNA, the CDR3 is TGTGCCAGCAGTGACTCACTAGCGGGAGGAACAGATACGCAGTATTTT.

V and J are TRBV11-1 and TRBJ2-2; 10 bases match TRBD2. Per germline, CDR1 SGHAT and CDR2 FQDESV (reference sequence). V lost 1 base, J lost 4 bases, and 6 bases stayed unmatched. This CDR3 spans 17 amino acids. The CDR3 region has the DNA TGTGCCAGCAGCTTAGGCCTAGCGGGAGTCGGCACCGGGGAGCTGTTTTTT. It yields the protein CASSLGLAGVGTGELFF.

The chain couples TRBV28 to TRBJ1-4, with 8 bases lining up with TRBD1. CDR1 and CDR2 from the germline V gene are MDHEN and SYDVKM. The CDR3 loop spans 16 amino acids. V shed 5 bases and J 9 bases; nucleotides not matched to a gene: 14. This CDR3 reads CASSPGPGGGPQKLFF. CDR3 bases: TGTGCCAGCAGTCCAGGTCCAGGGGGCGGCCCCCAAAAACTGTTTTTT.

The chain is built from TRBV19 and TRBJ2-7; D possibly corresponds to TRBD1 (5 bases). Germline lookup yields CDR1 LNHDA and CDR2 SQIVND (reference sequence). V was clipped by 6 bases and J by 6 bases, with 15 bases between them. The CDR3 runs to 13 residues. The CDR3 bases are TGTGCCAGTAGAGGGCAGGGTAATTCCGAGCAGTACTTC. As protein: CASRGQGNSEQYF.

This chain connects TRBV5-6 to TRBJ2-1; the match to TRBD1 covers 8 bases. Germline V CDR1 and CDR2: SGHDT, YYEEEE. CDR3 length equals 13 residues. J gave up 8 bases and V 3 bases, and 4 bases lay outside the gene matches. CDR3 region: CASSWDRQDEQFF. The CDR3 bases are TGTGCCAGCAGCTGGGACAGGCAGGATGAGCAGTTCTTC. Variable domain in full (rest from reference TRBV5-6 and TRBJ2-1): DAGVTQSPTHLIKTRGQQVTLRCSPKSGHDTVSWYQQALGQGPQFIFQYYEEEERQRGNFPDRFSGHQFPNYSSELNVNALLLGDSALYLCASSWDRQDEQFFGPGTRLTVL.

The chain couples TRBV19 to TRBJ2-1, with no clear D. Between the trimmed V and J ends, which lost 5 bases and 13 bases, there was a span of 21 bases. CDR1 is LNHDA and CDR2 is SQIVND in the germline V gene (reference sequence). The CDR3 contains 14 residues. The CDR3 spells CASSAPHSGTGQFF. CDR3 DNA: TGTGCCAGTAGTGCTCCCCACTCCGGCACGGGTCAGTTCTTC.

This chain joins TRBV5-6 and TRBJ1-4; D gene ambiguous. The CDR3 length is 14 residues. Germline V CDR1 and CDR2: SGHDT, YYEEEE. V gave up 1 base and J gave up 4 bases, with 8 bases separating them. The CDR3 sequence is CASSLRQVNEKLFF. In DNA, the CDR3 is TGTGCCAGCAGCTTGAGACAAGTTAATGAAAAACTGTTTTTT.

The chain has TRBV5-4 and TRBJ2-7, with D perhaps TRBD1 (6 bases). This CDR3 has 14 amino acids. In germline, CDR1 is SGHNT, CDR2 YYREEE (reference sequence). V lost 4 bases and J lost 3, with 14 bases in between. As DNA, the CDR3 is TGTGCCAGCAGCCCGGCTGGGACATACTACGAGCAGTACTTC. Protein sequence: CASSPAGTYYEQYF.

The chain couples TRBV19 to TRBJ1-1; maybe TRBD1 (6 bases). Germline loops: CDR1 LNHDA, CDR2 SQIVND (reference sequence). Deletions cut 5 bases from V and 5 bases from J, with 15 bases between. The CDR3 consists of 14 residues. The CDR3 sequence is CASSHTQGWTEAFF. Here the CDR3 DNA reads TGTGCCAGTAGTCATACACAGGGCTGGACTGAAGCTTTCTTT.

In its sample, this clone was seen once. The chain joins TRBV10-3 to TRBJ1-5, with D perhaps matching TRBD1 (5 bases). V dropped 7 bases and J dropped 2 bases, with 12 bases sitting between them. Germline assignment: CDR1 ENHRY and CDR2 SYGVKD. This CDR3 region has 14 residues. In DNA form, the CDR3 reads TGTGCCATCATGGCGCAGGGAGGCAATCAGCCCCAGCATTTT. It translates to CAIMAQGGNQPQHF.

This rearrangement joins TRBV5-8 to TRBJ1-1; TRBD1 agrees at 7 bases. The germline CDR1 and CDR2 sequences are SGHTS and YDEGEE. This CDR3 has 15 amino acids. Unmatched junction bases numbered 9, after V lost 3 bases and J lost 4 bases. CDR3 sequence (DNA): TGTGCCAGCAGCTGGGAGACAGGGTTTGGCACTGAAGCTTTCTTT. Translation gives CASSWETGFGTEAFF.